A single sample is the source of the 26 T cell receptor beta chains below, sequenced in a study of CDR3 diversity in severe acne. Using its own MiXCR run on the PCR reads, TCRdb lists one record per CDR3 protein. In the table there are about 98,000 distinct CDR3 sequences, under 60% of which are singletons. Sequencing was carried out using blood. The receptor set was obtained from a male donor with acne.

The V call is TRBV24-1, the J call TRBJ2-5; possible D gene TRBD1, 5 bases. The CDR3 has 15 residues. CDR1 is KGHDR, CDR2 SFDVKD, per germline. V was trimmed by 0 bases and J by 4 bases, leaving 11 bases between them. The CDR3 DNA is TGTGCCACCAGTGATTTGAAGGGGTCGTCAGAGACCCAGTACTTC. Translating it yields CATSDLKGSSETQYF.

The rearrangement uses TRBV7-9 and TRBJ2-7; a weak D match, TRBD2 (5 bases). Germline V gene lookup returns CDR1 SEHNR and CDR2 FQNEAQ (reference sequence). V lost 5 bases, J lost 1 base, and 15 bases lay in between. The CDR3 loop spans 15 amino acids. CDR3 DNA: TGTGCCAGCAGCCTGTCAACGGGGTCGTCCTACGAGCAGTACTTC. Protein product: CASSLSTGSSYEQYF.

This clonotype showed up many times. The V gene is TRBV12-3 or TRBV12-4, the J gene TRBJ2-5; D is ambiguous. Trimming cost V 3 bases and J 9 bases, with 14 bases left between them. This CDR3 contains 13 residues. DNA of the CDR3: TGTGCCAGCAGTTTTCAAGGCCGCCAGGCCCAGTACTTC. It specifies CASSFQGRQAQYF.

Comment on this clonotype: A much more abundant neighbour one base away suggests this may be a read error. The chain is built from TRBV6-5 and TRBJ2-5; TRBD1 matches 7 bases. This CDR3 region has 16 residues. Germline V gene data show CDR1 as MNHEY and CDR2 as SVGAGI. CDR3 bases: TGTGTCAGCAGTTCGAACAGGGGCGGTGTGAGGGAGACCCAGTACTTC. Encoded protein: CVSSSNRGGVRETQYF.

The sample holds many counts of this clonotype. CDR3 in amino acids: CASSVGVGWGGEQFF. CDR3 DNA: TGTGCCAGCAGCGTAGGTGTGGGGTGGGGAGGTGAGCAGTTCTTC. The genes are TRBV9 and TRBJ2-1; TRBD2 might be the D (6 bases). Germline assignment: CDR1 SGDLS and CDR2 YYNGEE. V was shortened by 0 bases and J by 9 bases, with 16 bases between the two germline ends. This CDR3 comprises 15 residues.

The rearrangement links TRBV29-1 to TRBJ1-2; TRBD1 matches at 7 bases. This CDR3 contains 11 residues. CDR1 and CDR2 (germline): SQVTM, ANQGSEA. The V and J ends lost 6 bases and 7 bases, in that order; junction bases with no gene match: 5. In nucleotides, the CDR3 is TGCAGCGTCACACAGGGGTCTGGCTACACCTTC. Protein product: CSVTQGSGYTF.

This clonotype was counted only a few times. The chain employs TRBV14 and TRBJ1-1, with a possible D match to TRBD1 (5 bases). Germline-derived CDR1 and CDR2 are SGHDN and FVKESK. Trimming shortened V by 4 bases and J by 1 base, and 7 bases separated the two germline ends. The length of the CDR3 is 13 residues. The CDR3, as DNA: TGTGCCAGCAGCCTGACAGCGAACACTGAAGCTTTCTTT. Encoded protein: CASSLTANTEAFF.

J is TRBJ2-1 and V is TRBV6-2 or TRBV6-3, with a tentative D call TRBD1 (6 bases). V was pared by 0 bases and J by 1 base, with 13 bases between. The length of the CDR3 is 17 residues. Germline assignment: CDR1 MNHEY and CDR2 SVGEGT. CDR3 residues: CASSYSWQGPSYNEQFF. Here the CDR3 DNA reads TGTGCCAGCAGTTACTCATGGCAGGGGCCTTCCTACAATGAGCAGTTCTTC.

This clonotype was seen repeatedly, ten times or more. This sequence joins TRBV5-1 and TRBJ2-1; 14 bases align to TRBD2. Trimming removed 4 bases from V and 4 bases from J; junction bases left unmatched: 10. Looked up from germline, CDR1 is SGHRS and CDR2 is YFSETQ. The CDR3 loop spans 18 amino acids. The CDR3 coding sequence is TGCGCCAGCAGCCCGCGACTAGCGGGAGGGCCTTTGTACAATGAGCAGTTCTTC. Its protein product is CASSPRLAGGPLYNEQFF. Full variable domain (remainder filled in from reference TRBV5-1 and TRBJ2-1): KAGVTQTPRYLIKTRGQQVTLSCSPISGHRSVSWYQQTPGQGLQFLFEYFSETQRNKGNFPGRFSGRQFSNSRSEMNVSTLELGDSALYLCASSPRLAGGPLYNEQFFGPGTRLTVL.

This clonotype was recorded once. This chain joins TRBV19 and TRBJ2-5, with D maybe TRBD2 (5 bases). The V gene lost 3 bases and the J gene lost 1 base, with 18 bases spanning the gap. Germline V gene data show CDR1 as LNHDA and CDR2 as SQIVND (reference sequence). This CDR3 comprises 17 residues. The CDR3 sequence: CASSMSRLASGQETQYF. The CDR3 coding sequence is TGTGCCAGTAGTATGAGTAGGCTGGCGAGCGGCCAAGAGACCCAGTACTTC.

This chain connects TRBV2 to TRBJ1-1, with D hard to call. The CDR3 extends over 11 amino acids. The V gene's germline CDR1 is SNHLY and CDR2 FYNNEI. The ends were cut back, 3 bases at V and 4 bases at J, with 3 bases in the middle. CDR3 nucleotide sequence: TGTGCCAGCAGTGACCGCACTGAAGCTTTCTTT. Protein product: CASSDRTEAFF.

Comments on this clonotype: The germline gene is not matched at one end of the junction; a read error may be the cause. Here the CDR3 DNA reads TGTGCCAGTAGTCCCGGGGAGGGGATAAATTTTTCTGGGGCCAACGTCCTGACTTTC. Its protein is CASSPGEGINFSGANVLTF. The chain combines TRBV10-1 with TRBJ2-6; TRBD2 agrees at 7 bases. The CDR3 consists of 19 residues. The V gene's germline CDR1 is WNHNN and CDR2 SYGVQD (reference sequence).

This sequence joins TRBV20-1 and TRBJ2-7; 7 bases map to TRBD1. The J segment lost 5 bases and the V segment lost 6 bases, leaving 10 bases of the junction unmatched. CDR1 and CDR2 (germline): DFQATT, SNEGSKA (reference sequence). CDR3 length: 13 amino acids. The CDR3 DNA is TGCAGTGCGGGACAGTCTGAGAGCAACGAGCAGTACGTC. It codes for CSAGQSESNEQYV.

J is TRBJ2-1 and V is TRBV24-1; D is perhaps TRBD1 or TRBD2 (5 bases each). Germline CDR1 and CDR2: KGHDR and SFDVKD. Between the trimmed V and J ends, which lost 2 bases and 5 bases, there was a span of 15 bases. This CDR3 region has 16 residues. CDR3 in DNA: TGTGCCACCAGTGATTCGGGTGGCAGGGAGCACAATGAGCAGTTCTTC. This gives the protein CATSDSGGREHNEQFF.

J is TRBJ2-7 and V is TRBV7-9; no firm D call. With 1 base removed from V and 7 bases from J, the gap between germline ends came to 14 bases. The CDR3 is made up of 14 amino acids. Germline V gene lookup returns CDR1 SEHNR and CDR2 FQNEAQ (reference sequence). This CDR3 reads CASSLGSLAWEQYF. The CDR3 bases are TGTGCCAGCAGCTTAGGCTCCTTGGCGTGGGAGCAGTACTTC.

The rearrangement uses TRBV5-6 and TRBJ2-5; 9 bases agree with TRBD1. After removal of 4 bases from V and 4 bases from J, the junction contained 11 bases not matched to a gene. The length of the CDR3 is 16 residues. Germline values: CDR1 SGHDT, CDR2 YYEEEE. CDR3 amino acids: CASSRFGTGPRETQYF. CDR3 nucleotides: TGTGCCAGCAGCCGATTTGGGACAGGGCCTCGAGAGACCCAGTACTTC.

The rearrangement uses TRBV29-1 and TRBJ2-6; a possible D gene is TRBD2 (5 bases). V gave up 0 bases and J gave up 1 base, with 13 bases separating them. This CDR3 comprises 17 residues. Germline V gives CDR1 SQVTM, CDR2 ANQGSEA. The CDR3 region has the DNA TGCAGCGTTGAAGAGGGTCGAGGGCGGTCTGGGGCCAACGTCCTGACTTTC. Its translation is CSVEEGRGRSGANVLTF.

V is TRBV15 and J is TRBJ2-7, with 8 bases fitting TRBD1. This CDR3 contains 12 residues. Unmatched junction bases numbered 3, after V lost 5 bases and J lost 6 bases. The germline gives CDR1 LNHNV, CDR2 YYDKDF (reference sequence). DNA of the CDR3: TGTGCCACCAGCGACAGGGGTGCCGAGCAGTACTTC. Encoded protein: CATSDRGAEQYF.

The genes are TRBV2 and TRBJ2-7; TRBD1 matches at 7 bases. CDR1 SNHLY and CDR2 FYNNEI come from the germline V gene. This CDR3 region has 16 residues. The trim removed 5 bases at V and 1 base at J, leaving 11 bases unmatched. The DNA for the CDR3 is TGTGCCAGCAGTACCTTACAGGGGCGAAGGTCCTACGAGCAGTACTTC. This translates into CASSTLQGRRSYEQYF.

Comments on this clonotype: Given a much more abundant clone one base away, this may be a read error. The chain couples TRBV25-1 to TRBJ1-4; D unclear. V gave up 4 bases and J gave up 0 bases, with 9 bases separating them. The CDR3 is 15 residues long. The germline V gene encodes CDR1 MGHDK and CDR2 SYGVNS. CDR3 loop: CASSAPDSTNEKLFF. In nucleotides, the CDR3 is TGTGCCAGCAGTGCCCCCGACTCAACTAATGAAAAACTGTTTTTT.

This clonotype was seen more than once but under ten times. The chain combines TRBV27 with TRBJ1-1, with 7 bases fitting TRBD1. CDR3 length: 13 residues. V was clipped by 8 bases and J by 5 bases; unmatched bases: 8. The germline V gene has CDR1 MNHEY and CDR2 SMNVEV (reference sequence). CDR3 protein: CASRDSYLTEAFF. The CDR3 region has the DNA TGTGCCAGCCGGGACAGTTATTTGACTGAAGCTTTCTTT.

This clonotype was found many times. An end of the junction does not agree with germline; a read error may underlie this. The DNA for the CDR3 is TGTGCCAGCAGTTTGCAGGGGAACACTGAAGCTTTCTTT. Encoded protein: CASSLQGNTEAFF. This chain links TRBV5-1 with TRBJ1-1; D may be TRBD1 (5 bases). CDR1 is SGHRS and CDR2 is YFSETQ in the germline V gene. The length of the CDR3 is 13 residues. The full variable domain, its missing parts supplied by reference TRBV5-1 and TRBJ1-1, is KAGVTQTPRYLIKTRGQQVTLSCSPISGHRSVSWYQQTPGQGLQFLFEYFSETQRNKGNFPGRFSGRQFSNSRSEMNVSTLELGDSALYLCASSLQGNTEAFFGQGTRLTVV.

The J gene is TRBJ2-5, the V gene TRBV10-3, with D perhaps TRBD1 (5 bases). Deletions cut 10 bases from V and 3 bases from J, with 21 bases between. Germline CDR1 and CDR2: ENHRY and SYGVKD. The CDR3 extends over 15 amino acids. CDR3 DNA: TGTGCCAGCAGCCACTACCAAGGCAGGGAAGAGACCCAGTACTTC. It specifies CASSHYQGREETQYF.

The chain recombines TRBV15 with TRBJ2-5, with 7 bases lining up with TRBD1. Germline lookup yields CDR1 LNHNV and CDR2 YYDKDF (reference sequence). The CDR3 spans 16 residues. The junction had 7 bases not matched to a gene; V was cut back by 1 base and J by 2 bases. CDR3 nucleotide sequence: TGTGCCACCAGCAGAGTGCATTCGGACAGGCAAGAGACCCAGTACTTC. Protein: CATSRVHSDRQETQYF.

CDR3 DNA: TGCGCCAGCAGTGACTCCAGGGGGAACTATGGCTACACCTTC. Its translation: CASSDSRGNYGYTF. The chain combines TRBV10-1 with TRBJ1-2, with 7 nucleotides matching TRBD1. Germline V lookup: CDR1 WNHNN, CDR2 SYGVQD (reference sequence). The trim removed 3 bases at V and 2 bases at J, leaving 3 bases unmatched. The length of the CDR3 is 14 residues.

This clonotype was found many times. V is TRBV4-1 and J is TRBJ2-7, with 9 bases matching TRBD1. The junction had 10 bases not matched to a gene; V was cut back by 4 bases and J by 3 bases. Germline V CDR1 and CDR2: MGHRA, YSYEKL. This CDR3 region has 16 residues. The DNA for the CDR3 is TGCGCCAGCAGCCGAGACGCGTTGGACAGGGGCTACGAGCAGTACTTC. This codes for CASSRDALDRGYEQYF.